This paragraph reports one T cell receptor (beta chain). V lost 0 bases to trimming and J lost 4 bases, with 7 bases between them. Germline CDR1 is SGHDT and CDR2 is YYEEEE. The CDR3 extends over 14 amino acids. Using its own MiXCR run on the RT-PCR reads, TCRdb lists one record per CDR3 protein. The sample has 550,000 to 750,000 distinct CDR3 sequences; approximately 15% are singletons. Sequenced material: memory CD4+ T cells from blood. The V gene is TRBV5-6, the J gene TRBJ1-4; D not resolved. The clonotype originates from a female donor in good health, serving as a healthy control. Here the CDR3 DNA reads TGTGCCAGCAGCTTGGTAGGGAATAATGAAAAACTGTTTTTT. It codes for CASSLVGNNEKLFF.